Following are 30 T cell receptor beta chains from one sample sequenced in a study of graft-versus-host responses after intestinal transplantation. This table comes from immunoSEQ multiplex PCR, and its TCRdb copy is limited to in-frame clones, with some not included. The table lists 7,500 to 8,500 clones, about 82% of them singletons. The authors processed graft tissue to release intraepithelial and lamina propria lymphocytes. The sample here was ileum tissue, taken approximately 130 days after transplant. Receptors originate from a human patient who received an intestinal transplant, so some T cells may come from the graft donor.

This chain connects TRBV10-3 to TRBJ2-5; TRBD1 might be the D (8 bases). The CDR3 has 15 residues. Looked up from germline, CDR1 is ENHRY and CDR2 is SYGVKD. Deletions cut 6 bases from V and 1 base from J, with 15 bases between. CDR3 nucleotide sequence: TGTGCCATCAGGAGAGCGGGGACAGGCCAAGAGACCCAGTACTTC. Protein sequence: CAIRRAGTGQETQYF.

V usage is TRBV11-2 and J usage is TRBJ2-1; 8 bases line up with TRBD2. The ends lost 10 bases at V and 4 bases at J; junction bases unmatched: 6. CDR3 length: 13 residues. Germline-derived CDR1 and CDR2 are SGHAT and FQNNGV. This chain's CDR3 is CATGGGKYNEQFF. In nucleotides, the CDR3 is TGTGCCACCGGGGGGGGGAAGTACAATGAGCAGTTCTTC. The complete variable domain, with remaining parts taken from reference TRBV11-2 and TRBJ2-1, reads EAGVAQSPRYKIIEKRQSVAFWCNPISGHATLYWYQQILGQGPKLLIQFQNNGVVDDSQLPKDRFSAERLKGVDSTLKIQPAKLEDSAVYLCATGGGKYNEQFFGPGTRLTVL.

This clone was seen more than once but under ten times. This rearrangement joins TRBV18 to TRBJ2-7, with 14 bases that match TRBD2. The CDR3 totals 15 residues. Germline V gives CDR1 KGHSH, CDR2 LQKENI. V trimming: 5 bases; J trimming: 6 bases; junction bases outside the gene matches: 6. CDR3 sequence reads: CASSSGLAGGGEQYF. CDR3 DNA: TGTGCCAGCTCATCAGGACTAGCGGGAGGCGGCGAGCAGTACTTC.

The chain has TRBV21-1 and TRBJ2-7; the tabulated D call, TRBD2, remains unverified against the DNA. TRBV21-1 has pseudogene status. This CDR3 comprises 17 residues. The DNA of the CDR3 is TGTGCCAGCAGCGGAGAACCCACGGGACTACAAACCTACGAGCAGTACTTC. Translation gives CASSGEPTGLQTYEQYF.

As DNA, the CDR3 is TGTGCCAGCAGCCAAGCATTCGGGACAGGTACTGAAGCTTTCTTT. Translated: CASSQAFGTGTEAFF. V is TRBV4-2 and J is TRBJ1-1; TRBD1 matches at 8 bases. V shed 1 base and J 5 bases; nucleotides not matched to a gene: 6. The CDR3 extends over 15 amino acids. The germline V gene has CDR1 LGHNA and CDR2 YNFKEQ.

This clone was found once. The same CDR3 is also encoded by other DNA sequences in this sample. This chain uses TRBV28 with TRBJ1-1; D is possibly TRBD1 (5 bases). Germline assignment: CDR1 MDHEN and CDR2 SYDVKM. The CDR3 loop spans 14 amino acids. Trimming left V 3 bases short and J 1 base short, with 9 bases between. In DNA form, the CDR3 reads TGTGCCAGCAGTTTGGGGGAACGGAACACTGAAGCTTTCTTT. Translated, it gives CASSLGERNTEAFF.

The chain combines TRBV7-3 with TRBJ1-2; a possible D gene is TRBD1 (5 bases). The V end lost 2 bases, the J end lost 0 bases, and 16 bases lay between the germline ends. This CDR3 has 17 amino acids. Germline-derived CDR1 and CDR2 are SGHTA and FQGTGA. DNA for the CDR3: TGTGCCAGCAGCTTATACCCCCCCGGGACCACTAACTATGGCTACACCTTC. The encoded protein is CASSLYPPGTTNYGYTF.

The gene calls are TRBV7-3 and TRBJ2-3; D is unclear. The CDR3 sequence is 13 residues long. Germline CDR1 and CDR2: SGHTA and FQGTGA. V was trimmed by 5 bases and J by 6 bases, leaving 12 bases between them. CDR3 DNA: TGTGCCAGCAGCCTCGGTCCGTTGGATACGCAGTATTTT. Protein sequence: CASSLGPLDTQYF.

This rearrangement joins TRBV10-2 to TRBJ2-7, with TRBD2 matching over 8 bases. V dropped 5 bases and J dropped 3; count of bases not matched to a gene: 3. Germline V gene lookup returns CDR1 WSHSY and CDR2 SAAADI. The CDR3 covers 13 residues. CDR3: CASSLTSGYEQYF. DNA for the CDR3: TGCGCCAGCAGTTTAACTAGCGGCTACGAGCAGTACTTC.

The CDR3 loop is CAWSVAGVEQYF. CDR3 DNA sequence: TGTGCCTGGAGTGTAGCGGGCGTAGAGCAGTACTTC. This chain connects TRBV30 to TRBJ2-7, with TRBD2 as a possible D gene (6 bases). The V and J ends lost 0 bases and 7 bases respectively, with 10 bases between them. CDR3 length equals 12 residues. Germline CDR1 and CDR2: GTSNPN and SVGIG (reference sequence).

The J gene is TRBJ2-6, the V gene TRBV12-5; no firm D call. The CDR3 has 15 amino acids. The germline V and J ends were trimmed by 3 bases and 0 bases, with 6 bases remaining between them. The V gene's germline CDR1 is LGHNT and CDR2 FRNRAP. CDR3 residues: CASGLWASGANVLTF. Written as DNA, the CDR3 is TGTGCTAGTGGTTTATGGGCCTCTGGGGCCAACGTCCTGACTTTC.

V is TRBV5-1 and J is TRBJ2-2; TRBD2 matches at 7 bases. CDR1 is SGHRS and CDR2 is YFSETQ in the germline V gene. The CDR3 runs 16 residues. The J segment lost 5 bases and the V segment lost 4 bases, leaving 11 bases of the junction unmatched. This CDR3 is CASSSFGVSGTGELFF. The CDR3 DNA is TGCGCCAGCAGCAGTTTTGGGGTTAGCGGGACCGGGGAGCTGTTTTTT.

V and J are TRBV30 and TRBJ1-5; 7 positions match TRBD1. This CDR3 has 13 amino acids. J was trimmed by 6 bases and V by 5 bases; bases with no gene match: 7. Germline CDR1 and CDR2: GTSNPN and SVGIG (reference sequence). In nucleotides, the CDR3 is TGTGCCTGGGGGAGACAGGGCAGTCAGCCCCAGCATTTT. Its translation: CAWGRQGSQPQHF. Drawing the rest from reference TRBV30 and TRBJ1-5, the complete variable domain is SQTIHQWPATLVQPVGSPLSLECTVEGTSNPNLYWYRQAAGRGLQLLFYSVGIGQISSEVPQNLSASRPQDRQFILSSKKLLLSDSGFYLCAWGRQGSQPQHFGDGTRLSIL.

The rearrangement joins TRBV7-2 to TRBJ1-2; D remains unclear. The germline V and J ends were trimmed by 4 bases and 3 bases, with 6 bases remaining between them. This CDR3 region has 12 residues. CDR1 is SGHTA and CDR2 is FQGNSA in the germline V gene. In DNA, the CDR3 is TGTGCCAGCAGCTACCGGGACTATGGCTACACCTTC. Its protein is CASSYRDYGYTF.

The CDR3 region has the DNA TGTGCCAGCAGCGACGGTGACAGAACCTACGAGCAGTACTTC. Its protein is CASSDGDRTYEQYF. V and J are TRBV6-4 and TRBJ2-7; D is possibly TRBD1 (5 bases). The CDR3 has 14 amino acids. CDR1 is MRHNA and CDR2 is SNTAGT in the germline V gene. Trimming left V 6 bases short and J 2 bases short, with 14 bases between.

The genes are TRBV11-3 and TRBJ2-5; 7 nucleotides agree with TRBD1. Matching the DNA end better, TRBJ2-7 makes the J call doubtful. Germline CDR1 is SGHNT and CDR2 is YENEEA. The CDR3 length is 13 residues. CDR3 region: CASSLQGAYEQYF. The CDR3 nucleotides read TGTGCCAGCAGCTTACAGGGGGCCTACGAGCAGTACTTC.

The rearrangement uses TRBV19 and TRBJ2-7, with TRBD1 matching 7 bases. The J segment lost 6 bases and the V segment lost 6 bases, leaving 2 bases of the junction unmatched. This CDR3 contains 11 residues. The germline V gene has CDR1 LNHDA and CDR2 SQIVND (reference sequence). The DNA of the CDR3 is TGTGCCAGTAGGTCAGGGGGCGAGCAGTACTTC. Translated, it gives CASRSGGEQYF.

The rearrangement uses TRBV10-2 and TRBJ1-1; D gene unclear. Germline V CDR1 and CDR2: WSHSY, SAAADI. The CDR3 sequence is 14 residues long. Deletions cut 2 bases from V and 0 bases from J, with 7 bases between. CDR3 loop: CASSETVMNTEAFF. In nucleotides, the CDR3 is TGCGCCAGCAGTGAGACAGTCATGAACACTGAAGCTTTCTTT.

This rearrangement joins TRBV6-6 to TRBJ1-1; 12 positions agree with TRBD1. Germline-derived CDR1 and CDR2 are MNHNY and SVGAGI (reference sequence). CDR3 length: 16 residues. J lost 2 bases, V lost 6 bases, and 7 bases had no gene match. The CDR3 bases are TGTGCCAGCAGACCGGGACAGGGGGCAGCAAACACTGAAGCTTTCTTT. It translates to CASRPGQGAANTEAFF.

This clone appeared once. This chain connects TRBV25-1 to TRBJ1-1, with a tentative D call TRBD1 (5 bases). The CDR3 has 15 residues. Germline CDR1 and CDR2: MGHDK and SYGVNS. The ends were cut back, 2 bases at V and 1 base at J, with 11 bases in the middle. The CDR3 spells CASSEATGGNTEAFF. DNA of the CDR3: TGTGCCAGCAGTGAAGCCACCGGGGGGAACACTGAAGCTTTCTTT. The whole variable domain, filled in from reference TRBV25-1 and TRBJ1-1, reads EADIYQTPRYLVIGTGKKITLECSQTMGHDKMYWYQQDPGMELHLIHYSYGVNSTEKGDLSSESTVSRIRTEHFPLTLESARPSHTSQYLCASSEATGGNTEAFFGQGTRLTVV.

V usage is TRBV30 and J usage is TRBJ2-7; tentatively, D is TRBD1 (6 bases). The CDR3 has 14 amino acids. V lost 3 bases to trimming and J lost 3 bases, with 15 bases between them. Germline V gene data show CDR1 as GTSNPN and CDR2 as SVGIG (reference sequence). The CDR3 region has the DNA TGTGCCTGGAGACAGGGTGGGGGACACTACGAGCAGTACTTC. As protein: CAWRQGGGHYEQYF. Full variable domain (outside the CDR3, taken from reference TRBV30 and TRBJ2-7): SQTIHQWPATLVQPVGSPLSLECTVEGTSNPNLYWYRQAAGRGLQLLFYSVGIGQISSEVPQNLSASRPQDRQFILSSKKLLLSDSGFYLCAWRQGGGHYEQYFGPGTRLTVT.

This chain connects TRBV6-5 to TRBJ1-1, with unresolved D. The CDR3 spans 15 residues. Germline loops: CDR1 MNHEY, CDR2 SVGAGI. Trimming took 3 bases from V and 2 from J, leaving 13 bases between them. In DNA form, the CDR3 reads TGTGCCAGCAGTTATTCTAGGCAAAGTAACACTGAAGCTTTCTTT. Translating gives CASSYSRQSNTEAFF.

CDR3 nucleotide sequence: TGTGCCAGCAGAGTACTAGCGGGGGGGGATACGCAGTATTTT. The encoded protein is CASRVLAGGDTQYF. J is TRBJ2-3 and V is TRBV6-1; 13 bases are shared with TRBD2. The CDR3 is made up of 14 amino acids. The germline CDR1 and CDR2 sequences are MNHNS and SASEGT. Unmatched junction bases numbered 3, after V lost 6 bases and J lost 6 bases.

This sequence joins TRBV11-2 and TRBJ2-7, with D possibly matching TRBD2 (6 bases). The V gene's germline CDR1 is SGHAT and CDR2 FQNNGV. The CDR3 spans 17 residues. Between the trimmed V and J ends, which lost 2 bases and 7 bases, there was a span of 24 bases. This chain's CDR3 is CASSLFPLEGRYGEQYF. CDR3 DNA: TGTGCCAGCAGCTTATTCCCCTTGGAGGGAAGGTACGGGGAGCAGTACTTC. Combining the CDR3 with reference TRBV11-2 and TRBJ2-7 gives the whole variable domain EAGVAQSPRYKIIEKRQSVAFWCNPISGHATLYWYQQILGQGPKLLIQFQNNGVVDDSQLPKDRFSAERLKGVDSTLKIQPAKLEDSAVYLCASSLFPLEGRYGEQYFGPGTRLTVT.

This sequence joins TRBV11-2 and TRBJ1-2; TRBD1 is a possible D gene (6 bases). CDR1 and CDR2 (germline): SGHAT, FQNNGV. CDR3 length equals 14 residues. The V end was cut by 4 bases, the J end by 4 bases, with 13 bases between. The CDR3: CASSSFTDSYGYTF. DNA of the CDR3: TGTGCCAGCAGCTCATTTACGGACAGCTATGGCTACACCTTC.

V is TRBV29-1 and J is TRBJ1-3; 10 bases match TRBD1. CDR1 SQVTM and CDR2 ANQGSEA come from the germline V gene. With 7 bases clipped from V and 4 bases from J, the junction kept 7 bases outside the gene matches. This CDR3 contains 14 residues. The DNA of the CDR3 is TGCAGCGCACGACAGGGGGCGCGCGGAAACACCATATATTTT. It codes for CSARQGARGNTIYF.

The chain carries TRBV7-8 and TRBJ2-1, with TRBD2 matching 8 bases. Germline V CDR1 and CDR2: SGHVS, FQNEAQ. V was pared by 1 base and J by 14 bases, with 4 bases of the junction left unmatched. The CDR3 consists of 12 residues. CDR3 region: CASSLGSGRKFF. The CDR3 DNA follows: TGTGCCAGCAGCTTAGGGAGCGGGAGAAAGTTCTTC.

The chain joins TRBV15 to TRBJ1-4, with D possibly being TRBD1 (6 bases). The CDR3 covers 15 residues. The germline V gene has CDR1 LNHNV and CDR2 YYDKDF (reference sequence). With 3 bases removed from V and 5 bases from J, the gap between germline ends came to 13 bases. The CDR3 spells CATSSTGTPNEKLFF. CDR3 sequence (DNA): TGTGCCACCAGCAGCACCGGGACACCAAATGAAAAACTGTTTTTT.

The V and J genes are TRBV2 and TRBJ2-2; possible D gene TRBD1, 6 bases. Trimming pared 6 bases from V and 4 bases from J, leaving 6 bases between. CDR3 length equals 12 residues. Germline V gene lookup returns CDR1 SNHLY and CDR2 FYNNEI. The CDR3, as DNA: TGTGCCAGCAGGGGGGCCACCGGGGAGCTGTTTTTT. Translating it yields CASRGATGELFF.

The chain joins TRBV7-2 to TRBJ2-2, with 11 bases that match TRBD2. CDR1 and CDR2 (germline): SGHTA, FQGNSA. The CDR3 is 17 amino acids. V lost 5 bases and J lost 2; bases outside the gene matches: 7. This chain's CDR3 is CASSRSTSGRNTGELFF. The CDR3 coding sequence is TGTGCCAGCAGCCGCTCAACTAGCGGGAGAAACACCGGGGAGCTGTTTTTT.